Each of the 31 T cell receptor beta chains below was sequenced from the same sample in a study of OX40 agonist ivuxolimab in advanced cancers. TCRdb's copy holds only in-frame clones and misses some; the assay was immunoSEQ multiplex PCR. The sample holds around 60,000 clones; 70% to 90% are singletons and the top ten take about 0.62%. The sequences come from CD4+ or CD8+ T cells sorted from blood, collected in a trial of the OX40 agonist ivuxolimab. Source of these receptors: an adult with an advanced solid tumor such as melanoma, head and neck, liver or kidney cancer.

CDR3 in amino acids: CASSALGAVTNEKLFF. The CDR3 DNA is TGTGCCAGCAGCGCGCTGGGCGCAGTAACTAATGAAAAACTGTTTTTT. The chain has TRBV7-9 and TRBJ1-4, with unresolved D. CDR3 length: 16 amino acids. V was trimmed by 5 bases and J by 1 base, leaving 14 bases between them. CDR1 and CDR2 (germline): SEHNR, FQNEAQ (reference sequence).

This clone qualifies as medium-sized. This chain connects TRBV27 to TRBJ2-7, with 7 bases lining up with TRBD1. CDR3 length: 14 residues. The ends lost 10 bases at V and 2 bases at J; junction bases unmatched: 11. Looked up from germline, CDR1 is MNHEY and CDR2 is SMNVEV (reference sequence). CDR3 loop: CATRLAGTAYEQYF. The CDR3 DNA is TGTGCCACCCGACTTGCCGGGACAGCCTACGAGCAGTACTTC.

V gene TRBV7-3 combines with J gene TRBJ1-1; D gene unclear. The CDR3 is made up of 13 amino acids. Deletions cut 0 bases from V and 6 bases from J, with 8 bases between. Germline CDR1 SGHTA, CDR2 FQGTGA. Here the CDR3 DNA reads TGTGCCAGCAGCTTAACGAGGAGCGCTGAAGCTTTCTTT. It yields the protein CASSLTRSAEAFF.

The chain recombines TRBV6-1 with TRBJ2-7; D may be TRBD2 (6 bases). The germline CDR1 and CDR2 sequences are MNHNS and SASEGT. V lost 4 bases and J 3 bases, leaving 16 bases between the germline ends. The CDR3 is 15 residues long. The CDR3 is CASSVDPGTFYEQYF. The CDR3 DNA sequence: TGTGCCAGCAGTGTAGACCCCGGGACTTTCTACGAGCAGTACTTC.

V and J are TRBV9 and TRBJ2-4; a possible D gene is TRBD2 (6 bases). The V end lost 0 bases, the J end lost 4 bases, and 11 bases lay between the germline ends. Germline CDR1 is SGDLS and CDR2 is YYNGEE. This CDR3 is 15 amino acids long. The CDR3 DNA reads TGTGCCAGCAGCGTAGATGGTGGGGGGAAAAACATTCAGTACTTC. It is translated as CASSVDGGGKNIQYF.

This chain connects TRBV4-1 to TRBJ1-5; D possibly corresponds to TRBD1 (6 bases). Germline CDR1 and CDR2: MGHRA and YSYEKL. The V and J ends lost 4 bases and 0 bases respectively, with 16 bases between them. The CDR3 sequence is 17 residues long. The CDR3 nucleotides read TGCGCCAGCAGCCTAAAAGTCGGGACAAATAGCAATCAGCCCCAGCATTTT. It specifies CASSLKVGTNSNQPQHF.

The rearrangement joins TRBV21-1 to TRBJ2-7; the D call of TRBD2 is as the table states it, not checked on the DNA. TRBV21-1 has pseudogene status. This CDR3 spans 14 amino acids. CDR3 DNA sequence: TGTGCCAGCAGCAAAGAACTAGCTGCCTACGAGCAGTACTTC. Its translation: CASSKELAAYEQYF.

For the CDR3, the DNA is TGTGCCAGCAGCTCATACAGGGCGCCTAATGAAAAACTGTTTTTT. Protein sequence: CASSSYRAPNEKLFF. The genes are TRBV7-6 and TRBJ1-4, with D possibly being TRBD1 (6 bases). This CDR3 is built from 15 residues. Germline lookup yields CDR1 SGHVS and CDR2 FNYEAQ. V was shortened by 4 bases and J by 3 bases, with 12 bases between the two germline ends.

The genes are TRBV5-1 and TRBJ1-2, with 7 bases lining up with TRBD1. V lost 0 bases to trimming and J lost 7 bases; unmatched junction nucleotides: 3. Germline V gene sequence: CDR1 SGHRS, CDR2 YFSETQ. The CDR3 loop spans 13 amino acids. The CDR3: CASSLGQGSGYTF. CDR3 bases: TGCGCCAGCAGCTTGGGACAGGGAAGTGGCTACACCTTC.

The chain combines TRBV4-1 with TRBJ2-7; 11 positions agree with TRBD2. The CDR3 runs 16 residues. V lost 5 bases, J lost 5 bases, and 11 bases stayed unmatched. CDR1 is MGHRA and CDR2 is YSYEKL in the germline V gene. CDR3: CASSNDVAGGPDEQYF. Written as DNA, the CDR3 is TGCGCCAGCAGCAACGACGTAGCGGGAGGGCCGGACGAGCAGTACTTC.

The V gene is TRBV7-2, the J gene TRBJ2-6; D gene ambiguous. There are 18 residues in the CDR3. V lost 2 bases and J lost 0, with 14 bases in between. The V gene's germline CDR1 is SGHTA and CDR2 FQGNSA. CDR3 region: CASSLLGKLPSGANVLTF. In DNA, the CDR3 is TGTGCCAGCAGCTTACTTGGAAAGCTTCCCTCTGGGGCCAACGTCCTGACTTTC.

For the CDR3, the DNA is TGTGCCAGCAACAGGGTAGCGGGAGGGCTGTACCAAGGGGATTTCTTC. Protein: CASNRVAGGLYQGDFF. V usage is TRBV6-4 and J usage is TRBJ2-1, with TRBD2 matching over 11 bases. Trimming took 7 bases from V and 16 from J; bases not matched to a gene: 21. The germline gives CDR1 MRHNA, CDR2 SNTAGT. CDR3 length equals 16 residues.

This clone is a singleton in its sample. This rearrangement joins TRBV7-9 to TRBJ2-5, with D hard to call. This CDR3 spans 11 amino acids. CDR1 is SEHNR, CDR2 FQNEAQ, per germline (reference sequence). Trimming shortened V by 3 bases and J by 1 base, and 0 bases separated the two germline ends. CDR3 bases: TGTGCCAGCAGCTTCCAAGAGACCCAGTACTTC. This sequence encodes CASSFQETQYF. The full variable domain, in which reference TRBV7-9 and TRBJ2-5 provide the parts outside the CDR3, is DTGVSQNPRHKITKRGQNVTFRCDPISEHNRLYWYRQTLGQGPEFLTYFQNEAQLEKSRLLSDRFSAERPKGSFSTLEIQRTEQGDSAMYLCASSFQETQYFGPGTRLLVL.

V and J are TRBV28 and TRBJ1-5, with 10 bases identical to TRBD1. Trimming took 6 bases from V and 5 from J; bases not matched to a gene: 7. The CDR3 totals 15 residues. Germline-derived CDR1 and CDR2 are MDHEN and SYDVKM. The CDR3 DNA sequence: TGTGCCAGCAGCGGGTCCGGGACAGGGGATCAGCCCCAGCATTTT. As protein: CASSGSGTGDQPQHF.

The chain carries TRBV9 and TRBJ2-2; TRBD1 matches at 7 bases. CDR1 is SGDLS, CDR2 YYNGEE, per germline. V was pared by 4 bases and J by 4 bases, with 7 bases of the junction left unmatched. The CDR3 spans 15 residues. Here the CDR3 DNA reads TGTGCCAGCAGCCCCCAGGGGGTGAGCACCGGGGAGCTGTTTTTT. It specifies CASSPQGVSTGELFF.

This clone was observed a few times. The V and J genes are TRBV27 and TRBJ1-5; D perhaps matches TRBD1 (5 bases). V was clipped by 8 bases and J by 6 bases, with 17 bases between them. Germline V CDR1 and CDR2: MNHEY, SMNVEV (reference sequence). The CDR3 extends over 14 amino acids. The CDR3 protein is CASRRTGQGQPQHF. CDR3 in DNA: TGTGCCAGCCGTCGGACCGGCCAGGGTCAGCCCCAGCATTTT.

The V and J genes are TRBV18 and TRBJ1-4; D not certain. Germline CDR1 reads KGHSH; CDR2 reads LQKENI. CDR3 length equals 13 residues. Trimming removed 5 bases from V and 4 bases from J, with 8 bases in between. The chain's CDR3 is CASSMADNEKLFF. CDR3 DNA: TGTGCCAGCTCAATGGCGGATAATGAAAAACTGTTTTTT.

As to this clone: The junction departs from germline at one end; a sequencing error may be responsible. The CDR3 is CASSQDPGRPIQF. The CDR3 DNA reads as TGCGCCAGCAGCCAAGATCCTGGGCGGCCGATACAATTC. The chain links TRBV4-1 to TRBJ2-7; D not resolved. Germline assignment: CDR1 MGHRA and CDR2 YSYEKL. The length of the CDR3 is 13 residues.

This clone has only one observation. The chain has TRBV10-3 and TRBJ2-7; D unresolved. The CDR3 is 14 amino acids. V dropped 2 bases and J dropped 2 bases, with 10 bases sitting between them. The germline gives CDR1 ENHRY, CDR2 SYGVKD. The CDR3 nucleotides are TGTGCCATCAGTGAGGGGGTTAGGACCTACGAGCAGTACTTC. Its protein product is CAISEGVRTYEQYF.

The V and J genes are TRBV6-5 and TRBJ2-1; maybe TRBD1 (6 bases). The CDR3 runs 14 residues. V lost 0 bases to trimming and J lost 7 bases, with 10 bases between them. The V gene's germline CDR1 is MNHEY and CDR2 SVGAGI. CDR3 sequence reads: CASSYSVQGNEQFF. CDR3 bases: TGTGCCAGCAGTTACTCCGTCCAGGGGAATGAGCAGTTCTTC.

The chain employs TRBV27 and TRBJ2-7, with D hard to call. Per germline, CDR1 MNHEY and CDR2 SMNVEV (reference sequence). The germline V and J ends were trimmed by 7 bases and 2 bases, with 9 bases remaining between them. This CDR3 has 12 amino acids. CDR3 nucleotide sequence: TGTGCCAGCATCTCACCAACCTACGAGCAGTACTTC. It specifies CASISPTYEQYF.

This clone was counted a single time. The V call is TRBV10-3, the J call TRBJ2-1, with 7 bases fitting TRBD2. CDR3 length: 14 residues. The germline V gene has CDR1 ENHRY and CDR2 SYGVKD. J gave up 0 bases and V 5 bases, and 1 base lay outside the gene matches. In DNA, the CDR3 is TGTGCCATCAGTACTAGCGTCTCCTACAATGAGCAGTTCTTC. This encodes CAISTSVSYNEQFF.

V is TRBV27 and J is TRBJ2-1; 15 bases fit TRBD2. The CDR3 covers 16 residues. The germline V gene has CDR1 MNHEY and CDR2 SMNVEV (reference sequence). The V gene end was trimmed by 6 bases and the J gene end by 9 bases; junction bases not matched to a gene: 9. This chain's CDR3 is CASRMGWTSGRGEQFF. In DNA form, the CDR3 reads TGTGCCAGCAGGATGGGGTGGACTAGCGGGAGGGGTGAGCAGTTCTTC.

The chain has TRBV5-1 and TRBJ2-1, with D maybe TRBD2 (5 bases). Germline-derived CDR1 and CDR2 are SGHRS and YFSETQ. The CDR3 runs 16 residues. Trimming shortened V by 1 base and J by 3 bases, and 14 bases separated the two germline ends. CDR3 loop: CASSLLSGNNYNEQFF. The CDR3 nucleotides are TGCGCCAGCAGCTTGTTGTCCGGGAATAACTACAATGAGCAGTTCTTC.

The rearrangement uses TRBV6-6 and TRBJ1-5; D is perhaps TRBD1 (5 bases). This CDR3 has 14 residues. The V end was cut by 8 bases, the J end by 2 bases, with 13 bases between. Germline V gene sequence: CDR1 MNHNY, CDR2 SVGAGI (reference sequence). This CDR3 is CASGGGLGNQPQHF. CDR3 DNA sequence: TGTGCCAGCGGCGGGGGGTTGGGCAATCAGCCCCAGCATTTT.

In nucleotides, the CDR3 is TGTGCCAGCAGCCCCGGGACTAGCGGGAGCACCGGGGAGCTGTTTTTT. Translated: CASSPGTSGSTGELFF. This rearrangement joins TRBV5-6 to TRBJ2-2; 14 bases are a match to TRBD2. Germline V CDR1 and CDR2: SGHDT, YYEEEE. The CDR3 covers 16 residues. V shed 4 bases and J 4 bases; nucleotides not matched to a gene: 3.

The chain joins TRBV6-1 to TRBJ1-3; D unresolved. Germline CDR1 is MNHNS and CDR2 is SASEGT. The germline V and J ends were trimmed by 7 bases and 0 bases, with 13 bases remaining between them. The CDR3 length is 15 residues. CDR3 amino acids: CASKLVNFSGNTIYF. DNA of the CDR3: TGTGCCAGCAAGTTGGTCAATTTCTCTGGAAACACCATATATTTT.

This clone has more than one count but fewer than ten. The genes are TRBV7-6 and TRBJ2-3; D is ambiguous. The V end lost 2 bases, the J end lost 1 base, and 10 bases lay between the germline ends. The CDR3 covers 15 residues. Germline CDR1 and CDR2: SGHVS and FNYEAQ. The CDR3 DNA sequence: TGTGCCAGCAGCTTACGGTGGCAGGGCACAGATACGCAGTATTTT. Encoded protein: CASSLRWQGTDTQYF.

The J gene is TRBJ2-2, the V gene TRBV5-1, with 10 bases aligning to TRBD2. The CDR3 has 15 amino acids. CDR1 is SGHRS and CDR2 is YFSETQ in the germline V gene. V shed 5 bases, J shed 1 base, and the junction held 2 bases outside the gene matches. CDR3 DNA sequence: TGCGCCAGCAGGCGGACTAGCGGGAACACCGGGGAGCTGTTTTTT. Its protein is CASRRTSGNTGELFF.

In nucleotides, the CDR3 is TGTGCCAGCAGTTTTGGCGACAGGGGAAAATCCTACGAGCAGTACTTC. This gives the protein CASSFGDRGKSYEQYF. The V gene is TRBV27, the J gene TRBJ2-7; 8 bases line up with TRBD1. The length of the CDR3 is 16 residues. Germline V CDR1 and CDR2: MNHEY, SMNVEV (reference sequence). The V segment lost 3 bases and the J segment 1 base; nucleotides outside the gene matches: 8.

The chain joins TRBV30 to TRBJ2-5; possibly TRBD1 or TRBD2 for D (5 bases each). The V end was cut by 0 bases, the J end by 9 bases, with 11 bases between. There are 12 residues in the CDR3. CDR1 and CDR2 from the germline V gene are GTSNPN and SVGIG (reference sequence). CDR3 sequence reads: CAWSVGVRAQYF. Here the CDR3 DNA reads TGTGCCTGGAGTGTGGGGGTTAGGGCCCAGTACTTC.